The TCR beta chain described here comes from a study of shared clonotypes between healthy human individuals. Findings and limits, study-wide: Clonotype sharing among donors was expected to depend on sequencing depth.

Around 32,000 T cell genomes, or 300 ng DNA, went into unsorted PBMC replicate PCRs. This table comes from immunoSEQ multiplex PCR, and its TCRdb copy is limited to in-frame clones, with some not included. The sample yields roughly 500,000 clones, roughly 80% seen once. Donors, without exception, were Caucasian adults residing in Nashville, Tennessee. This clone has just a few counts. Its antigen remains unidentified. The CDR3 has 13 residues. The germline V gene encodes CDR1 SQVTM and CDR2 ANQGSEA. The V and J ends lost 4 bases and 7 bases, in that order; junction bases with no gene match: 7. The genes are TRBV29-1 and TRBJ2-7; 10 bases match TRBD2. The clonotype comes from a woman in her thirties or forties in good health. Some clones in this sample may be carry-over from other donors' samples. Sequencing was carried out using PBMCs. CDR3 DNA sequence: TGCAGCGTTGGAGCGGGAGGGCCTGGAGAGCAGTACTTC. It translates to CSVGAGGPGEQYF.